The 29 T cell receptor beta chains reported below all come from one sample, sequenced in a study of T cells in Graves' hyperthyroidism and ophthalmopathy. Researchers amplified the TCR beta CDR3 regions from RNA transcripts. Carried out on the TCR CDR3, a first-round RT-PCR used the HTBI primer set. Using its own MiXCR run on the multiplex PCR reads, TCRdb lists one record per CDR3 protein. This table has 300,000 to 350,000 distinct CDR3 sequences, more than 11% appearing once. The sample comprised blood. The receptors come from a woman aged 25 to 39 with Graves' hyperthyroidism.

This clonotype was detected many times. The chain employs TRBV28 and TRBJ1-1; D gene uncertain. The germline gives CDR1 MDHEN, CDR2 SYDVKM. The CDR3 extends over 16 amino acids. V gave up 8 bases and J gave up 1 base, with 20 bases separating them. CDR3: CASSSPLLGSNTEAFF. The CDR3 DNA is TGTGCCAGCTCATCCCCCCTCCTGGGCTCGAACACTGAAGCTTTCTTT.

This clonotype occurred many times. The J gene is TRBJ2-1, the V gene TRBV9; 8 nucleotides align to TRBD2. V was pared by 0 bases and J by 10 bases, with 9 bases of the junction left unmatched. This CDR3 is 15 amino acids long. The germline V gene encodes CDR1 SGDLS and CDR2 YYNGEE. CDR3 region: CASSVVLAGRREQFF. The CDR3, as DNA: TGTGCCAGCAGCGTAGTATTAGCGGGACGGAGGGAGCAGTTCTTC.

This clonotype was detected ten times or more. V usage is TRBV28 and J usage is TRBJ2-4, with D perhaps assigned TRBD1 or TRBD2 (5 bases each). The CDR3 runs 17 residues. V shed 6 bases and J shed 0 bases, with 18 bases lying between them. Germline lookup yields CDR1 MDHEN and CDR2 SYDVKM. The CDR3 DNA sequence: TGTGCCAGCAGCTCCAGGGTGGGCGGGTTAGCCAAAAACATTCAGTACTTC. Translating gives CASSSRVGGLAKNIQYF.

This clonotype was recorded at least ten times. The chain uses TRBV6-5 and TRBJ2-6; D might be TRBD1 (6 bases). With 2 bases removed from V and 4 bases from J, the gap between germline ends came to 18 bases. There are 18 residues in the CDR3. Germline V gene lookup returns CDR1 MNHEY and CDR2 SVGAGI. CDR3 in amino acids: CASSYRTAYPGGANVLTF. CDR3 sequence (DNA): TGTGCCAGCAGTTACAGGACAGCTTATCCGGGAGGGGCCAACGTCCTGACTTTC.

The DNA of the CDR3 is TGTGCCAGCAGCCTCTTAGGGACGTCCGGAAACACCATATATTTT. This translates into CASSLLGTSGNTIYF. This chain links TRBV3-1 with TRBJ1-3; D is perhaps TRBD1 (5 bases). Per the germline V gene, CDR1 is LGHDT and CDR2 is YNNKEL (reference sequence). The CDR3 runs to 15 residues. The V gene lost 4 bases and the J gene lost 4 bases, with 14 bases spanning the gap.

This clonotype was picked up many times. J is TRBJ2-7 and V is TRBV28; D might be TRBD2 (6 bases). The V end lost 3 bases, the J end lost 2 bases, and 29 bases lay between the germline ends. Per germline, CDR1 MDHEN and CDR2 SYDVKM. The CDR3 is made up of 20 amino acids. The CDR3 spells CASSFPRFAGITRSTYEQYF. In DNA, the CDR3 is TGTGCCAGCAGTTTCCCTAGATTCGCGGGAATTACCCGATCTACCTACGAGCAGTACTTC.

The CDR3 region is CASKSGPSTDTQYF. The CDR3 coding sequence is TGTGCCAGCAAGAGCGGGCCGAGCACAGATACGCAGTATTTT. The rearrangement uses TRBV7-3 and TRBJ2-3; possible D gene TRBD2, 6 bases. The CDR3 has 14 amino acids. Germline V gene sequence: CDR1 SGHTA, CDR2 FQGTGA. The germline V and J ends were trimmed by 7 bases and 0 bases, with 11 bases remaining between them.

This clonotype was detected only once. The CDR3 spells CASSQAGRPTFYTF. The CDR3 DNA follows: TGCGCCAGCAGCCAAGCTGGCAGGCCAACCTTCTACACCTTC. This chain connects TRBV4-1 to TRBJ1-2; D unresolved. The V gene lost 1 base and the J gene lost 10 bases, with 16 bases spanning the gap. The length of the CDR3 is 14 residues. Germline CDR1 reads MGHRA; CDR2 reads YSYEKL.

This chain uses TRBV6-2 or TRBV6-3 with TRBJ1-1, with a weak D call TRBD1 (5 bases). Trimming pared 5 bases from V and 1 base from J, leaving 11 bases between. The CDR3 runs 14 residues. From germline, CDR1 is MNHEY and CDR2 SVGEGT. CDR3 sequence: CASSLPGGNTEAFF. For the CDR3, the DNA is TGTGCCAGCAGTCTCCCCGGGGGGAACACTGAAGCTTTCTTT.

This clonotype was observed a few times. The chain recombines TRBV5-4 with TRBJ2-1; D is unresolved. Trimming removed 4 bases at V and 7 bases at J, with 9 bases between. Germline loops: CDR1 SGHNT, CDR2 YYREEE (reference sequence). CDR3 length: 12 amino acids. DNA of the CDR3: TGTGCCAGCAGCAATGGGCGGAATGAGCAGTTCTTC. Protein product: CASSNGRNEQFF.

This clonotype was detected ten times or more. The chain uses TRBV10-3 and TRBJ1-1, with 11 bases that match TRBD1. Germline loops: CDR1 ENHRY, CDR2 SYGVKD. The junction had 4 bases not matched to a gene; V was cut back by 0 bases and J by 4 bases. This CDR3 has 16 residues. In nucleotides, the CDR3 is TGTGCCATCAGTGAGTCTATAGGACAGGGGGCCACTGAAGCTTTCTTT. This encodes CAISESIGQGATEAFF.

This clonotype has a handful of counts. The rearrangement joins TRBV6-8 to TRBJ1-6; D is unresolved. The CDR3 is 17 amino acids. Germline CDR1 MNHGY, CDR2 SAAAGT. V lost 0 bases, J lost 0 bases, and 9 bases lay in between. Here the CDR3 reads CASSYSTRSSYNSPLHF. The CDR3, as DNA: TGTGCCAGCAGTTACTCGACAAGGAGCTCCTATAATTCACCCCTCCACTTT.

This clonotype has ten or more counts. One end of the junction varies from germline; a read error may be responsible. The gene calls are TRBV20-1 and TRBJ2-5, with 10 bases matching TRBD1. The CDR3 spans 14 residues. CDR1 is DFQATT, CDR2 SNEGSKA, per germline (reference sequence). The CDR3 here is CSAKGTGAMETQYF. The CDR3 DNA follows: TGCAGCGCTAAGGGGACAGGGGCCATGGAGACCCAGTACTTC.

This rearrangement joins TRBV5-1 to TRBJ2-1, with 13 bases aligning to TRBD2. Germline V gene lookup returns CDR1 SGHRS and CDR2 YFSETQ. This CDR3 region has 16 residues. After removal of 3 bases from V and 9 bases from J, the junction contained 9 bases not matched to a gene. The CDR3 loop reads CASSSLKGLAGVEQFF. The CDR3 coding sequence is TGCGCCAGCAGCTCTCTCAAAGGACTAGCGGGAGTTGAGCAGTTCTTC.

Remarks on this clonotype: One end of the junction varies from germline; a read error may be responsible. V is TRBV9 and J is TRBJ2-7; TRBD2 is a possible D gene (6 bases). CDR1 is SGDLS and CDR2 is YYNGEE in the germline V gene. The CDR3 sequence is 14 residues long. CDR3 nucleotide sequence: TGTGCCAGCGGCGTAGATAGCGGCAACTACGAGCAGTACTTC. As protein: CASGVDSGNYEQYF.

This sequence joins TRBV4-2 and TRBJ2-2, with no clear D. Trimming stripped 0 bases from V and 3 bases from J, with 8 bases between. The CDR3 has 15 amino acids. CDR1 is LGHNA, CDR2 YNFKEQ, per germline. CDR3 region: CASSQEEQHTGELFF. The CDR3 coding sequence is TGTGCCAGCAGCCAAGAAGAACAGCACACCGGGGAGCTGTTTTTT.

This clonotype has ten or more counts. The chain recombines TRBV6-1 with TRBJ1-5; D gene ambiguous. The ends were cut back, 7 bases at V and 6 bases at J, with 19 bases in the middle. Germline V CDR1 and CDR2: MNHNS, SASEGT. This CDR3 contains 15 residues. The DNA of the CDR3 is TGTGCCAGCATCCCAGAGGCGGTGCGCCTTCAGCCCCAGCATTTT. Amino acid sequence: CASIPEAVRLQPQHF.

This clonotype was detected ten times or more. The gene calls are TRBV20-1 and TRBJ2-3; TRBD2 aligns across 10 bases. The CDR3 has 15 residues. With 6 bases clipped from V and 5 bases from J, the junction kept 11 bases outside the gene matches. Germline assignment: CDR1 DFQATT and CDR2 SNEGSKA (reference sequence). CDR3 loop: CSAPSTSGRGDTQYF. DNA of the CDR3: TGCAGTGCGCCCTCTACCAGCGGGAGGGGAGATACGCAGTATTTT.

This rearrangement joins TRBV20-1 to TRBJ2-7; D might be TRBD2 (6 bases). The CDR3 loop spans 14 amino acids. Germline CDR1 DFQATT, CDR2 SNEGSKA (reference sequence). The V end lost 0 bases, the J end lost 6 bases, and 15 bases lay between the germline ends. The CDR3 DNA follows: TGCAGTGCTAGAGACCCGGCGGGACCGTCCGAGCAGTACTTC. Its translation is CSARDPAGPSEQYF.

In this sample, this clonotype turned up a few times. The V call is TRBV30, the J call TRBJ1-1; tentatively, D is TRBD1 (5 bases). Trimming shortened V by 7 bases and J by 3 bases, and 9 bases separated the two germline ends. CDR3 size: 11 residues. Per the germline V gene, CDR1 is GTSNPN and CDR2 is SVGIG (reference sequence). This CDR3 is CASGDYTEAFF. The CDR3 bases are TGTGCCTCGGGGGACTACACTGAAGCTTTCTTT.

Many counts were recorded for this clonotype. The chain is built from TRBV27 and TRBJ2-5, with D possibly called TRBD1 or TRBD2 (5 bases each). The germline V and J ends were trimmed by 6 bases and 7 bases, with 12 bases remaining between them. The CDR3 is made up of 12 amino acids. Germline lookup yields CDR1 MNHEY and CDR2 SMNVEV (reference sequence). The CDR3 DNA sequence: TGTGCCAGCAGAAAGACAGAGGGGACCCAGTACTTC. This sequence encodes CASRKTEGTQYF.

This clonotype has ten or more counts. V gene TRBV28 combines with J gene TRBJ2-6; no reliable D call. The CDR3 loop spans 14 amino acids. V lost 10 bases to trimming and J lost 1 base, with 11 bases between them. The germline CDR1 and CDR2 sequences are MDHEN and SYDVKM. For the CDR3, the DNA is TGTGCCACTACCTGGGCGTCTGGGGCCAACGTCCTGACTTTC. It codes for CATTWASGANVLTF.

This chain connects TRBV4-1 to TRBJ2-2, with a tentative D call TRBD2 (5 bases). CDR1 MGHRA and CDR2 YSYEKL come from the germline V gene. CDR3 length equals 16 residues. V lost 5 bases and J 2 bases, leaving 15 bases between the germline ends. CDR3 DNA sequence: TGCGCCAGCAGCTACCCGGGAACTACTAACACCGGGGAGCTGTTTTTT. Amino acids: CASSYPGTTNTGELFF.

This clonotype was counted ten times or more. This chain connects TRBV12-3 or TRBV12-4 to TRBJ2-1; TRBD2 agrees at 12 bases. This CDR3 has 18 residues. Trimming at V came to 5 bases and at J to 6 bases, leaving 14 bases not matched to a gene. This CDR3 reads CASSVGRWLAGGGNEQFF. The CDR3 region has the DNA TGTGCCAGCAGTGTGGGGAGATGGCTAGCGGGAGGGGGCAATGAGCAGTTCTTC.

This clonotype appeared a few times. The chain has TRBV19 and TRBJ1-1, with D possibly being TRBD1 (5 bases). V lost 7 bases to trimming and J lost 1 base, with 13 bases between them. Germline V gene lookup returns CDR1 LNHDA and CDR2 SQIVND (reference sequence). The CDR3 consists of 14 residues. In nucleotides, the CDR3 is TGTGCCAGTATCGTAACAGGATCGAACACTGAAGCTTTCTTT. This codes for CASIVTGSNTEAFF.

This clonotype was found a few times. The chain employs TRBV3-1 and TRBJ2-4; D may be TRBD2 (5 bases). Germline V gene lookup returns CDR1 LGHDT and CDR2 YNNKEL (reference sequence). V lost 3 bases, J lost 8 bases, and 14 bases lay in between. The CDR3 runs to 14 residues. Written as DNA, the CDR3 is TGTGCCAGCAGCCAGATTAGGGAGTCGGACATTCAGTACTTC. Translated: CASSQIRESDIQYF.

This clonotype occurred a few times. The chain uses TRBV5-6 and TRBJ2-7; 7 bases are shared with TRBD1. This CDR3 is built from 18 residues. Unmatched junction bases numbered 19, after V lost 7 bases and J lost 0 bases. The germline V gene has CDR1 SGHDT and CDR2 YYEEEE. The CDR3 DNA is TGTGCCAGCGGCGAACTAGGGCGAGGGGGCCTCAGCTCCTACGAGCAGTACTTC. Its translation: CASGELGRGGLSSYEQYF. Complete variable domain (other parts from reference TRBV5-6 and TRBJ2-7): DAGVTQSPTHLIKTRGQQVTLRCSPKSGHDTVSWYQQALGQGPQFIFQYYEEEERQRGNFPDRFSGHQFPNYSSELNVNALLLGDSALYLCASGELGRGGLSSYEQYFGPGTRLTVT.

For the CDR3, the DNA is TGTGCCAGCAGTTTGAAACACGGGGAGCTGTTTTTT. It encodes CASSLKHGELFF. The chain couples TRBV6-9 to TRBJ2-2; D call uncertain. The CDR3 length is 12 residues. V lost 4 bases and J 7 bases, leaving 7 bases between the germline ends. CDR1 is MNHGY and CDR2 is SVAAGI in the germline V gene.

This clonotype was seen ten or more times. The V gene is TRBV5-1, the J gene TRBJ2-3; 8 positions agree with TRBD1. J was trimmed by 2 bases and V by 2 bases; bases with no gene match: 4. The CDR3 sequence is 15 residues long. Per germline, CDR1 SGHRS and CDR2 YFSETQ. In DNA, the CDR3 is TGCGCCAGCAGCTTTCGGGACAGGTCCACAGATACGCAGTATTTT. Its translation is CASSFRDRSTDTQYF.